The TCR beta chain under discussion was sequenced for a study of radiotherapy plus CTLA-4 blockade in lung cancer. Study in general: Among all patients, 15% to 20% showed objective responses, while 30% to 35% had disease control. Study conclusions and caveats: Interferon-beta, together with early blood T cell clone dynamics, reportedly best predicted response. After treatment with radiotherapy plus ipilimumab, TCR clones that came from the tumor expanded in blood.

Sequencing used immunoSEQ multiplex PCR; TCRdb keeps in-frame clones, though not all of them. The sample shows approximately 80,000 clones, just under 75% of them seen only once. Focal radiation and CTLA-4 blockade (ipilimumab) were tested in chemo-refractory metastatic non-small-cell lung cancer patients. V lost 8 bases and J lost 2, with 17 bases in between. CDR1 GTSNPN and CDR2 SVGIG come from the germline V gene (reference sequence). This CDR3 has 14 residues. On this clone: Its antigen is unknown.

The sequence was collected from a human donor with non-small cell lung cancer whose response to radiotherapy plus ipilimumab could not be evaluated. This sequence joins TRBV30 and TRBJ2-3; a possible D gene is TRBD1 (6 bases). Source: peripheral blood, taken from a patient treated with radiotherapy plus ipilimumab. The chain's CDR3 is CALRPRGYTDTQYF. The CDR3 DNA follows: TGTGCCCTTAGGCCCAGGGGCTACACAGATACGCAGTATTTT.